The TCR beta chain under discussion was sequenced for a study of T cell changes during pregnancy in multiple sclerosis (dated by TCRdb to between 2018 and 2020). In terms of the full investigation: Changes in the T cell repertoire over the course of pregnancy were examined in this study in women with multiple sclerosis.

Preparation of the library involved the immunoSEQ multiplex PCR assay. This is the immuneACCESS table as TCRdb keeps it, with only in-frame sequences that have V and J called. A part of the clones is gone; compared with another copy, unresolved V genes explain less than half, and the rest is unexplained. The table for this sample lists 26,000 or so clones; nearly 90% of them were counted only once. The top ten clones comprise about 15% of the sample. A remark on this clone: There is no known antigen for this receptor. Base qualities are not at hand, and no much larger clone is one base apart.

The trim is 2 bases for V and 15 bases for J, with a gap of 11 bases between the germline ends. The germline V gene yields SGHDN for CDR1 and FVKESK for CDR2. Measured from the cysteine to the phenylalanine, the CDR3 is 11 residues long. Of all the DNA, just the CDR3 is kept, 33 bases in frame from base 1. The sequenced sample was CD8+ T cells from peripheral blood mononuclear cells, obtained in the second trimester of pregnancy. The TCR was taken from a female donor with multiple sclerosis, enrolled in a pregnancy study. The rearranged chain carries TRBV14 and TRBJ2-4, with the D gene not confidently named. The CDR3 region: CASSQRGGLYF. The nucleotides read TGTGCCAGCAGCCAAAGAGGTGGCCTGTACTTC.